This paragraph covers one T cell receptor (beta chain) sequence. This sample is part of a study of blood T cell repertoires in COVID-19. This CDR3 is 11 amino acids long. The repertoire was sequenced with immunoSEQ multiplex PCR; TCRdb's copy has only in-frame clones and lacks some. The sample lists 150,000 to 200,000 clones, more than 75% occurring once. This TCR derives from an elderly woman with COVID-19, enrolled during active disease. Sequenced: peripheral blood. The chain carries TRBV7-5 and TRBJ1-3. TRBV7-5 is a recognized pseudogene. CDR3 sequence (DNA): TGTGCCAGAAGCTTGCCGGACACCATATATTTT. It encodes CARSLPDTIYF.